The following is a T cell receptor beta chain sequence with its context. Its antigen is not identified. Method: immunoSEQ multiplex PCR; TCRdb's copy keeps in-frame clones and lacks some. The table shows over 70,000 clones, with nearly 90% occurring only once. This entry belongs to a study of OX40 agonist ivuxolimab in advanced cancers. Study-wide background: Ivuxolimab was delivered to patients intravenously every 2 weeks at doses spanning 0.01 to 10 mg/kg. A male proportion of approximately 80% was recorded, with mean age 60 years and range roughly 20 to 90. Patients with hepatocellular carcinoma, melanoma, renal cell or head and neck cancer made up the dose-escalation patients. Study observations and caveats: Mean expanded clone counts were higher in CD8+ than CD4+ T cells.

V shed 6 bases and J 7 bases; nucleotides not matched to a gene: 9. Germline-derived CDR1 and CDR2 are GTSNPN and SVGIG (reference sequence). The CDR3 length is 14 residues. The clonotype originates from an adult with an advanced solid tumor such as melanoma, head and neck, liver or kidney cancer. Source: CD4+ or CD8+ T cells sorted from blood, taken in a trial of the OX40 agonist ivuxolimab. This chain links TRBV30 with TRBJ2-4; 10 positions agree with TRBD1. The CDR3 is CACRPGQGPNIQYF. CDR3 coding DNA: TGTGCCTGCAGACCGGGACAGGGGCCGAACATTCAGTACTTC.